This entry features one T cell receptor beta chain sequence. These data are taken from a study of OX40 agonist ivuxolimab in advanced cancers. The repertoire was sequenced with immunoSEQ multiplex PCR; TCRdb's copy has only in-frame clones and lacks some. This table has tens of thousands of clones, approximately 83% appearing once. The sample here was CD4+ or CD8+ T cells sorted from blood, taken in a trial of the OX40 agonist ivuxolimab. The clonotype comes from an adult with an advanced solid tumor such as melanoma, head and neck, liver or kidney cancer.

The CDR3 protein is CASSQAGTGGTQYF. For the CDR3, the DNA is TGTGCCAGCAGCCAAGCCGGGACGGGCGGGACCCAGTACTTC. This chain connects TRBV14 to TRBJ2-5; D tentatively reads TRBD1 or TRBD2 (5 bases each). The CDR3 has 14 residues. Trimming took off 1 base at V and 7 bases at J, with 13 bases between the two ends. Germline-derived CDR1 and CDR2 are SGHDN and FVKESK.